This TCR beta chain is drawn from a study of blood T cell repertoires in COVID-19. The table came from immunoSEQ multiplex PCR; TCRdb's copy has only in-frame clones and leaves some out. The sample includes 25,000 or so clones, 83% of them seen just once. The germline CDR1 and CDR2 sequences are LGHNA and YSLEER. This CDR3 is 18 amino acids long. Trimming cost V 1 base and J 0 bases, with 13 bases left between them. This clonotype was obtained from a human donor in a cohort sampled during active COVID-19. The J gene is TRBJ2-6, the V gene TRBV4-3, with a tentative D call TRBD2 (6 bases). The specimen sequenced was peripheral blood. CDR3 region: CASSQGVGLHSGANVLTF. CDR3 in DNA: TGCGCCAGCAGCCAAGGAGTGGGACTGCACTCTGGGGCCAACGTCCTGACTTTC.